The clone carrying this T cell receptor beta chain has more than one count but fewer than ten. TCRdb analysed the RT-PCR reads with MiXCR anew, one entry per CDR3 protein. The repertoire holds roughly 960,000 distinct CDR3 sequences, with roughly 18% as singletons. These data belong to a study of patients and donors after allogeneic stem cell transplantation. The sequence was collected from a human donor who was either an allogeneic HSCT recipient or a stem cell or donor lymphocyte infusion donor (not recorded which). It is not recorded whose cells these are; they may come from a transplant donor. The specimen was blood, either unsorted or a sorted T cell fraction (not recorded which).

The CDR3 is CASTPTQRGEQYF. As DNA, the CDR3 is TGTGCCAGCACCCCTACCCAGAGGGGCGAGCAGTACTTC. This chain joins TRBV12-3 or TRBV12-4 and TRBJ2-7; D tentatively fits TRBD1 or TRBD2 (5 bases each). The V end lost 7 bases, the J end lost 6 bases, and 16 bases lay between the germline ends. The CDR3 covers 13 residues.